This TCR beta chain was documented in a study of blood T cell repertoires in COVID-19. Sequencing used immunoSEQ multiplex PCR; TCRdb keeps in-frame clones, though not all of them. Of 75,000 to 95,000 clones detected, 55% to 80% appear once; the ten largest clones hold about 26%. This clone was found many times. This CDR3 has 15 amino acids. Deletions cut 5 bases from V and 4 bases from J, with 17 bases between. CDR1 is PRHDT and CDR2 is FYEKMQ in the germline V gene (reference sequence). The sequence came from a woman aged 60 to 75 in a cohort sampled during active or convalescent COVID-19. J is TRBJ2-5 and V is TRBV13, with a possible D match to TRBD2 (7 bases). Specimen: peripheral blood. The chain's CDR3 is CASSPLLGGLETQYF. The DNA for the CDR3 is TGTGCCAGCAGCCCCTTGCTGGGGGGGCTAGAGACCCAGTACTTC.